This T cell receptor (beta chain) came from a study of blood T cell repertoires in COVID-19. Overall study context: COVID-19 samples collected from the United States, Italy and Spain covered acute and convalescent phases. PBMCs, B-cell-depleted T cells, or T cells were the source of the cDNA or gDNA that made up the material.

Unmatched junction bases numbered 15, after V lost 1 base and J lost 5 bases. Germline lookup yields CDR1 SGHRS and CDR2 YFSETQ. The CDR3 runs 18 residues. Libraries were prepared by immunoSEQ multiplex PCR; TCRdb keeps only in-frame clonotypes and omits some of them. This sample carries approximately 300,000 clones, approximately 88% of them seen once, and the ten largest clones take over 4%. Allocation to cohorts depended on clinical history reported by the participants. Recovered status in Cohort 3 required two negative PCRs, clearance, or symptom resolution. The chain employs TRBV5-1 and TRBJ2-5; TRBD1 matches 9 bases. The sequenced sample was PBMCs or T cells enriched from blood (not recorded which). The sequence was collected from a man aged 60 to 75 who had recovered from COVID-19. The CDR3 sequence is CASSLPKSGTGSGETQYF. The DNA for the CDR3 is TGCGCCAGCAGCTTGCCGAAGTCCGGGACAGGGAGCGGTGAGACCCAGTACTTC. The full variable domain, its missing parts supplied by reference TRBV5-1 and TRBJ2-5, is KAGVTQTPRYLIKTRGQQVTLSCSPISGHRSVSWYQQTPGQGLQFLFEYFSETQRNKGNFPGRFSGRQFSNSRSEMNVSTLELGDSALYLCASSLPKSGTGSGETQYFGPGTRLLVL.